The 27 T cell receptor beta chains reported below all come from one sample, sequenced in a study of blood T cell repertoires in COVID-19. Produced via immunoSEQ multiplex PCR; TCRdb's table is partial and in-frame only. The sample gives roughly 210,000 clones, approximately 81% of which show up once; over 9.5% is in the top ten. The specimen was peripheral blood. The receptors derive from a woman older than 75 with COVID-19, enrolled during active disease.

This clone has more than one count but fewer than ten. The rearrangement links TRBV28 to TRBJ1-1, with D possibly matching TRBD1 (6 bases). V lost 4 bases, J lost 5 bases, and 14 bases lay in between. This CDR3 is built from 14 residues. Germline V gene lookup returns CDR1 MDHEN and CDR2 SYDVKM. CDR3 protein: CASSWKWGQTEAFF. The CDR3 region has the DNA TGTGCCAGCAGTTGGAAGTGGGGGCAAACTGAAGCTTTCTTT.

This sequence joins TRBV7-3 and TRBJ1-1; 8 bases are shared with TRBD1. CDR3 length: 17 residues. Germline loops: CDR1 SGHTA, CDR2 FQGTGA. The J segment lost 3 bases and the V segment lost 2 bases, leaving 11 bases of the junction unmatched. For the CDR3, the DNA is TGTGCCAGCAGCTTACAACCACTAACAGGGGGTGACACTGAAGCTTTCTTT. Translating it yields CASSLQPLTGGDTEAFF.

The rearrangement joins TRBV5-5 to TRBJ1-1, with TRBD1 identical over 7 bases. Germline V gene lookup returns CDR1 SGHKS and CDR2 YYEKEE (reference sequence). The ends lost 1 base at V and 0 bases at J; junction bases unmatched: 3. The CDR3 has 15 amino acids. Here the CDR3 reads CASSLWTGMNTEAFF. The CDR3 bases are TGTGCCAGCAGCTTGTGGACAGGCATGAACACTGAAGCTTTCTTT.

This clone was detected only a few times. The chain recombines TRBV10-1 with TRBJ1-2; 10 nucleotides agree with TRBD1. CDR1 is WNHNN and CDR2 is SYGVQD in the germline V gene (reference sequence). The CDR3 is 16 residues long. V trimming: 7 bases; J trimming: 4 bases; junction bases outside the gene matches: 12. The chain's CDR3 is CASTARGQGFGYGYTF. The CDR3 coding sequence is TGCGCCAGCACTGCTCGGGGACAGGGGTTTGGCTATGGCTACACCTTC.

The rearrangement links TRBV7-2 to TRBJ1-2, with a tentative D call TRBD1 (5 bases). This CDR3 is 14 amino acids long. Germline values: CDR1 SGHTA, CDR2 FQGNSA. V was cut by 0 bases and J by 3 bases, with 8 bases left in between. CDR3 sequence reads: CASSLAPGYYGYTF. CDR3 bases: TGTGCCAGCAGCTTAGCACCAGGGTACTATGGCTACACCTTC.

The gene calls are TRBV7-2 and TRBJ1-1, with 7 nucleotides matching TRBD1. V was pared by 3 bases and J by 4 bases, with 8 bases of the junction left unmatched. Germline CDR1 SGHTA, CDR2 FQGNSA. The CDR3 is 15 amino acids. CDR3 protein: CASSFDKGAITEAFF. CDR3 in DNA: TGTGCCAGCAGCTTTGACAAGGGGGCCATCACTGAAGCTTTCTTT.

The chain employs TRBV15 and TRBJ1-5; no firm D call. Per the germline V gene, CDR1 is LNHNV and CDR2 is YYDKDF (reference sequence). The CDR3 has 16 residues. Trimming shortened V by 0 bases and J by 3 bases, and 12 bases separated the two germline ends. The CDR3: CATSRDTRLANQPQHF. The CDR3 region has the DNA TGTGCCACCAGCAGAGATACCAGGTTGGCCAATCAGCCCCAGCATTTT.

The CDR3 DNA is TGTGCCAGCAGTCGGACAGACGAGAACTATGGCTACACCTTC. It is translated as CASSRTDENYGYTF. The rearrangement links TRBV5-4 to TRBJ1-2, with D possibly TRBD1 on 6 matching bases. CDR1 and CDR2 from the germline V gene are SGHNT and YYREEE (reference sequence). Deletions cut 5 bases from V and 2 bases from J, with 13 bases between. This CDR3 region has 14 residues.

The chain recombines TRBV3-1 (or the pseudogene TRBV3-2) with TRBJ2-1; 8 nucleotides line up with TRBD2. There are 13 residues in the CDR3. Germline V gene sequence: CDR1 LGHDT, CDR2 YNNKEL (reference sequence). The junction had 5 bases not matched to a gene; V was cut back by 1 base and J by 12 bases. CDR3 DNA: TGTGCCAGCAGCCAAGGAACCAGCGGGGGGCAGTTCTTC. Its protein is CASSQGTSGGQFF.

The chain has TRBV19 and TRBJ1-3; D might be TRBD1 (6 bases). V lost 4 bases, J lost 0 bases, and 13 bases lay in between. The CDR3 loop spans 16 amino acids. In germline, CDR1 is LNHDA, CDR2 SQIVND (reference sequence). The CDR3 loop reads CASSRSGVGSGNTIYF. The DNA of the CDR3 is TGTGCCAGTAGTAGGTCAGGGGTCGGCTCTGGAAACACCATATATTTT.

The chain combines TRBV7-2 with TRBJ2-5; D perhaps matches TRBD1 (5 bases). CDR1 SGHTA and CDR2 FQGNSA come from the germline V gene. The ends were cut back, 1 base at V and 7 bases at J, with 16 bases in the middle. The CDR3 is 15 amino acids. DNA for the CDR3: TGTGCCAGCAGCTTAGGGACACCTACCTGGGGGACCCAGTACTTC. Its translation: CASSLGTPTWGTQYF.

The rearrangement links TRBV3-1 (or the pseudogene TRBV3-2) to TRBJ1-5; D might be TRBD1 (6 bases). Germline-derived CDR1 and CDR2 are LGHDT and YNNKEL (reference sequence). CDR3 length: 14 residues. V dropped 3 bases and J dropped 3 bases, with 9 bases sitting between them. The CDR3 sequence is CASSQAGVNQPQHF. In DNA, the CDR3 is TGTGCCAGCAGCCAGGCAGGGGTCAATCAGCCCCAGCATTTT.

This chain links TRBV7-2 with TRBJ1-1; no reliable D call. Trimming stripped 7 bases from V and 8 bases from J, with 20 bases between. Per germline, CDR1 SGHTA and CDR2 FQGNSA. The CDR3 covers 14 residues. CDR3 bases: TGTGCCAGCAAGCTGAGGGCGGAAAAAACGGAAGCTTTCTTT. Its protein product is CASKLRAEKTEAFF.

The chain combines TRBV6-5 with TRBJ2-7; tentative D call: TRBD2 (5 bases). Trimming stripped 6 bases from V and 3 bases from J, with 9 bases between. CDR3 length: 12 amino acids. From germline, CDR1 is MNHEY and CDR2 SVGAGI. Here the CDR3 DNA reads TGTGCCAGCAGCCAGAGCGGCTACGAGCAGTACTTC. Protein: CASSQSGYEQYF.

The chain couples TRBV19 to TRBJ1-1; D is undetermined. This CDR3 is built from 13 residues. Germline V gene lookup returns CDR1 LNHDA and CDR2 SQIVND (reference sequence). Trimming left V 1 base short and J 4 bases short, with 7 bases between. DNA for the CDR3: TGTGCCAGTAGTATAGCAGATATCACTGAAGCTTTCTTT. Amino acids: CASSIADITEAFF.

The rearrangement joins TRBV7-9 to TRBJ2-1; D might be TRBD1 (6 bases). CDR3 length: 14 residues. The V and J ends lost 5 bases and 7 bases respectively, with 15 bases between them. Looked up from germline, CDR1 is SEHNR and CDR2 is FQNEAQ (reference sequence). CDR3 bases: TGTGCCAGCAGCCGAGGCACAGGGTTAAATGAGCAGTTCTTC. As protein: CASSRGTGLNEQFF.

This sequence joins TRBV13 and TRBJ1-2; the D gene is possibly TRBD1 (5 bases). V lost 3 bases and J 0 bases, leaving 11 bases between the germline ends. This CDR3 region has 15 residues. CDR1 and CDR2 (germline): PRHDT, FYEKMQ (reference sequence). CDR3 region: CASSLGGTTNYGYTF. The DNA of the CDR3 is TGTGCCAGCAGCTTGGGAGGGACCACTAACTATGGCTACACCTTC.

The V and J genes are TRBV2 and TRBJ1-4, with 7 bases lining up with TRBD1. The CDR3 extends over 15 amino acids. The V segment lost 2 bases and the J segment 8 bases; nucleotides outside the gene matches: 8. The V gene's germline CDR1 is SNHLY and CDR2 FYNNEI. CDR3 residues: CASSEQGVGGEKLFF. In DNA form, the CDR3 reads TGTGCCAGCAGTGAACAGGGGGTCGGGGGAGAAAAACTGTTTTTT.

The chain has TRBV2 and TRBJ1-2; no firm D call. V gave up 3 bases and J gave up 7 bases, with 12 bases separating them. The length of the CDR3 is 13 residues. The V gene's germline CDR1 is SNHLY and CDR2 FYNNEI. CDR3 sequence (DNA): TGTGCCAGCAGTGATGGAGGGTATGGTGGCTACACCTTC. This sequence encodes CASSDGGYGGYTF. Full variable domain (missing parts from reference TRBV2 and TRBJ1-2): EPEVTQTPSHQVTQMGQEVILRCVPISNHLYFYWYRQILGQKVEFLVSFYNNEISEKSEIFDDQFSVERPDGSNFTLKIRSTKLEDSAMYFCASSDGGYGGYTFGSGTRLTVV.

The rearrangement uses TRBV5-1 and TRBJ2-5; D is perhaps TRBD2 (6 bases). The length of the CDR3 is 15 residues. V was trimmed by 4 bases and J by 1 base, leaving 14 bases between them. CDR1 and CDR2 (germline): SGHRS, YFSETQ. CDR3 in amino acids: CASSPGGSGQETQYF. DNA of the CDR3: TGCGCCAGCAGCCCCGGGGGTAGCGGCCAAGAGACCCAGTACTTC.

This clone is a singleton in its sample. V gene TRBV6-1 combines with J gene TRBJ1-5; 7 bases agree with TRBD1. This CDR3 comprises 18 residues. The V and J ends lost 0 bases and 7 bases, in that order; junction bases with no gene match: 15. CDR1 is MNHNS, CDR2 SASEGT, per germline. CDR3: CASSEALGGTGVRQPQHF. The CDR3 DNA reads TGTGCCAGCAGTGAAGCGCTAGGGGGCACGGGAGTAAGGCAGCCCCAGCATTTT.

The J gene is TRBJ1-1, the V gene TRBV4-2; no definite D call. The CDR3 has 15 amino acids. The V gene's germline CDR1 is LGHNA and CDR2 YNFKEQ. The ends were cut back, 0 bases at V and 3 bases at J, with 11 bases in the middle. CDR3 coding DNA: TGTGCCAGCAGCCAAGACCTTCCCCTTTACACTGAAGCTTTCTTT. Translated: CASSQDLPLYTEAFF.

V is TRBV2 and J is TRBJ1-4; perhaps TRBD1 as D (5 bases). CDR3 length: 19 residues. Germline-derived CDR1 and CDR2 are SNHLY and FYNNEI. Between the trimmed V and J ends, which lost 4 bases and 0 bases, there was a span of 21 bases. Here the CDR3 DNA reads TGTGCCAGCAGTGGGGCAGGTTGGACAACGGCTGCAACTAATGAAAAACTGTTTTTT. This codes for CASSGAGWTTAATNEKLFF.

The V and J genes are TRBV5-1 and TRBJ2-5; perhaps TRBD1 as D (6 bases). The CDR3 contains 16 residues. Looked up from germline, CDR1 is SGHRS and CDR2 is YFSETQ. V was trimmed by 6 bases and J by 3 bases, leaving 21 bases between them. The DNA of the CDR3 is TGCGCCAGCACTCGGAATCACAGGGCGGTGAAAGAGACCCAGTACTTC. Protein: CASTRNHRAVKETQYF.

The chain links TRBV5-4 to TRBJ2-1; 9 bases fit TRBD1. Looked up from germline, CDR1 is SGHNT and CDR2 is YYREEE (reference sequence). The V segment lost 4 bases and the J segment 7 bases; nucleotides outside the gene matches: 9. This CDR3 region has 15 residues. The CDR3 bases are TGTGCCAGCAGCGGCCGGACAGGGGAGTTAAATGAGCAGTTCTTC. It encodes CASSGRTGELNEQFF.

V is TRBV11-3 and J is TRBJ2-3; 8 bases line up with TRBD2. Germline assignment: CDR1 SGHNT and CDR2 YENEEA. This CDR3 has 15 residues. V dropped 5 bases and J dropped 2; count of bases not matched to a gene: 6. CDR3 residues: CASSLRSGDTDTQYF. CDR3 nucleotide sequence: TGTGCCAGCAGCCTACGTAGCGGGGACACAGATACGCAGTATTTT.

The chain joins TRBV4-1 to TRBJ2-3; D is ambiguous. Trimming left V 4 bases short and J 1 base short, with 3 bases between. The length of the CDR3 is 12 residues. CDR1 is MGHRA and CDR2 is YSYEKL in the germline V gene. CDR3 in amino acids: CASSPGTDTQYF. CDR3 DNA: TGCGCCAGCAGCCCGGGCACAGATACGCAGTATTTT.